This T cell receptor beta chain is drawn from a study of blood T cell repertoires in COVID-19. Whole-study context: Both acute and convalescent COVID-19 samples were obtained from the United States, Italy and Spain. T cells, B-cell-depleted T cells, or PBMCs supplied cDNA or gDNA.

In the study's own analysis: From reference gene primer amplification, estimates of nucleated cell counts were derived. Repertoires were generated with immunoSEQ multiplex PCR, while TCRdb's copy carries only in-frame clones and drops some. V, J and clone size are those of that table, while D and trimming were read from the DNA. The sample lists some 250,000 clones; approximately 83% were seen once. V lost 6 bases and J lost 4, with 14 bases in between. Looked up from germline, CDR1 is MGHDK and CDR2 is SYGVNS. This CDR3 comprises 14 residues. Input material: peripheral blood. The receptor's source is a man in his forties with acute or convalescent COVID-19. The rearrangement links TRBV25-1 to TRBJ2-3, with D possibly being TRBD1 (6 bases). The CDR3 here is CASSHRERADTQYF. The CDR3, as DNA: TGTGCCAGCAGCCACAGGGAGCGCGCAGATACGCAGTATTTT. Full variable domain (rest looked up from reference TRBV25-1 and TRBJ2-3): EADIYQTPRYLVIGTGKKITLECSQTMGHDKMYWYQQDPGMELHLIHYSYGVNSTEKGDLSSESTVSRIRTEHFPLTLESARPSHTSQYLCASSHRERADTQYFGPGTRLTVL.